A single sample is the source of the 8 T cell receptor beta chains below, sequenced in a study of OX40 agonist ivuxolimab in advanced cancers. TCRdb keeps only in-frame clones here, not all; method: immunoSEQ multiplex PCR. Here the sample spans about 59,000 clones, 82% being singletons. The starting material was CD4+ or CD8+ T cells sorted from blood, obtained in a trial of the OX40 agonist ivuxolimab. The receptor source for this set is an adult with an advanced solid tumor such as melanoma, head and neck, liver or kidney cancer.

Only a few counts were recorded for this clone. The chain uses TRBV30 and TRBJ1-2; TRBD1 might be the D (6 bases). Germline V gene data show CDR1 as GTSNPN and CDR2 as SVGIG (reference sequence). V dropped 0 bases and J dropped 8 bases, with 13 bases sitting between them. This CDR3 has 13 amino acids. CDR3 residues: CAWSVNREGGYTF. The CDR3 DNA reads TGTGCCTGGAGTGTAAACAGGGAGGGAGGCTACACCTTC.

The V gene is TRBV4-1, the J gene TRBJ2-3; possibly TRBD2 for D (6 bases). Trimming stripped 1 base from V and 11 bases from J, with 16 bases between. CDR3 length: 14 residues. Germline CDR1 MGHRA, CDR2 YSYEKL. CDR3 loop: CASSQARLVFLQYF. The CDR3 bases are TGCGCCAGCAGCCAAGCTAGACTAGTTTTCCTGCAGTATTTT.

This clone occurred a few times. One end of the junction fails to match germline, which may point to a read error. The chain recombines TRBV5-1 with TRBJ1-4; D is perhaps TRBD1 (6 bases). The CDR3 totals 12 residues. Germline CDR1 reads SGHRS; CDR2 reads YFSETQ. CDR3 amino acids: CASSLDRAHWIF. CDR3 sequence (DNA): TGCGCCAGCAGCTTGGACAGGGCCCATTGGATTTTT. The full variable domain, with the rest looked up from reference TRBV5-1 and TRBJ1-4, is KAGVTQTPRYLIKTRGQQVTLSCSPISGHRSVSWYQQTPGQGLQFLFEYFSETQRNKGNFPGRFSGRQFSNSRSEMNVSTLELGDSALYLCASSLDRAHWIFGSGTQLSVL.

This clone has more than one count but fewer than ten. J is TRBJ2-5 and V is TRBV6-1, with a possible D match to TRBD2 (5 bases). CDR1 and CDR2 from the germline V gene are MNHNS and SASEGT. Trimming took 5 bases from V and 2 from J, leaving 15 bases between them. The CDR3 runs 15 residues. The CDR3 DNA reads as TGTGCCAGCAGTTCCCGCGGGTTAGAACAAGAGACCCAGTACTTC. Translated, it gives CASSSRGLEQETQYF.

The chain is built from TRBV5-1 and TRBJ2-3, with TRBD2 identical over 9 bases. From germline, CDR1 is SGHRS and CDR2 YFSETQ. This CDR3 has 15 amino acids. V shed 5 bases and J 0 bases; nucleotides not matched to a gene: 4. The DNA for the CDR3 is TGCGCCAGCAGGCCTAGCGGGACAAGCACAGATACGCAGTATTTT. This gives the protein CASRPSGTSTDTQYF.

This chain links TRBV10-1 with TRBJ1-1; D gene uncertain. The CDR3 is 13 amino acids. CDR1 and CDR2 (germline): WNHNN, SYGVQD (reference sequence). The ends were cut back, 4 bases at V and 1 base at J, with 7 bases in the middle. CDR3 nucleotide sequence: TGCGCCAGCAGTGGCCCGGAGAACACTGAAGCTTTCTTT. Protein sequence: CASSGPENTEAFF.

This chain uses TRBV11-2 with TRBJ2-5; TRBD1 matches at 8 bases. Losses at the gene ends were 4 bases for V and 4 bases for J; bases not matched to a gene: 5. Per germline, CDR1 SGHAT and CDR2 FQNNGV. The CDR3 runs to 14 residues. CDR3 sequence: CASSSGGSGETQYF. The CDR3 bases are TGTGCCAGCAGCTCAGGGGGCTCGGGAGAGACCCAGTACTTC.

The V call is TRBV5-1, the J call TRBJ2-5; no clear D. Trimming shortened V by 5 bases and J by 2 bases, and 4 bases separated the two germline ends. This CDR3 comprises 11 residues. The germline CDR1 and CDR2 sequences are SGHRS and YFSETQ. The CDR3 DNA reads TGCGCCAGCAGTACGCAAGAGACCCAGTACTTC. The encoded protein is CASSTQETQYF.